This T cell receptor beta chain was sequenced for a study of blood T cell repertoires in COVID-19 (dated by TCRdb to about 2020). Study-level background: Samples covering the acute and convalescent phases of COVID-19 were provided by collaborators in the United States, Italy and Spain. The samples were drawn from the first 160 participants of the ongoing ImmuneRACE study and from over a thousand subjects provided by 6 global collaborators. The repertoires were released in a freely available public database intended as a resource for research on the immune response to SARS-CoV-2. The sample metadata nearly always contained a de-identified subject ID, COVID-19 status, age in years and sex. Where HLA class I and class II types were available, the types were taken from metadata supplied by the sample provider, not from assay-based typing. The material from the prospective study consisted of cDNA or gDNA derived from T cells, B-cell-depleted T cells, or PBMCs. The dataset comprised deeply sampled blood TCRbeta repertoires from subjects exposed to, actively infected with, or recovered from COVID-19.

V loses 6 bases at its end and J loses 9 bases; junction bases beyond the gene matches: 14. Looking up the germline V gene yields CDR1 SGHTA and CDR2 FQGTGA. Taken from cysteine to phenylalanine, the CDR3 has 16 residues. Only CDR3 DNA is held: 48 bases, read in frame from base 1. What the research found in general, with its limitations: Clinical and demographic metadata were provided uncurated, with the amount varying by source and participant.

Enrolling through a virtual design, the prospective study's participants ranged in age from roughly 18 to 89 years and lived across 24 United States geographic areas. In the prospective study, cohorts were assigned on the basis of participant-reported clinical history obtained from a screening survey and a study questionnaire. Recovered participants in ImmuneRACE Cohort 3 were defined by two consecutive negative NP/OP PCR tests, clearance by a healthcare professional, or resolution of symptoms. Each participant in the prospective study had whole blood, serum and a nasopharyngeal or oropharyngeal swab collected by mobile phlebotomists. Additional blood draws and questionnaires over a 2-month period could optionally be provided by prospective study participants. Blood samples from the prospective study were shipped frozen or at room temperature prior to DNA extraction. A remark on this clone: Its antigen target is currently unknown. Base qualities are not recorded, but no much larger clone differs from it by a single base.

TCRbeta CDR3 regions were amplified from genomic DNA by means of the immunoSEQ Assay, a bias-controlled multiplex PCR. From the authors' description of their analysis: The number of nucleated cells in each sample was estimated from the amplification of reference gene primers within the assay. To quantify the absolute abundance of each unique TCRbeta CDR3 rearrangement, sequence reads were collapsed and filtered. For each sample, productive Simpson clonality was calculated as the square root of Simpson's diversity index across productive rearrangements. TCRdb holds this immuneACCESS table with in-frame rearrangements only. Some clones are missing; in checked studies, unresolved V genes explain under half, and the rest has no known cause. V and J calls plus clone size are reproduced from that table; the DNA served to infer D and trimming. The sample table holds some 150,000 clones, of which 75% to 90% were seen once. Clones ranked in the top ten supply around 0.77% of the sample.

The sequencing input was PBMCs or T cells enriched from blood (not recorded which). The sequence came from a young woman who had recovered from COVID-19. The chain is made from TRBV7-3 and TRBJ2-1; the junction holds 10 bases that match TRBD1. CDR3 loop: CASRQSGTGEAGEQFF. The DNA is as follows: TGTGCCAGCAGGCAATCCGGGACAGGGGAAGCGGGTGAGCAGTTCTTC.